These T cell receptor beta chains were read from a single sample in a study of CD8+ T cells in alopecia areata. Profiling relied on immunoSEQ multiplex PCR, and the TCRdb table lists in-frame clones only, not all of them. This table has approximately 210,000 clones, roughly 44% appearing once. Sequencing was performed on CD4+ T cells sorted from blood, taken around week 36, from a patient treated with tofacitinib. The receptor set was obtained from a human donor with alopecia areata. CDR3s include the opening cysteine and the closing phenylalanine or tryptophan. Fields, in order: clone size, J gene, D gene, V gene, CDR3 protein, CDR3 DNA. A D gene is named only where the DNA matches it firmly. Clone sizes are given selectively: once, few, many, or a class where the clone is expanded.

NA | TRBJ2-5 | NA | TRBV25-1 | CASSDSQAGKETQYF | TGTGCCAGCAGTGACTCCCAGGCAGGGAAGGAGACCCAGTACTTC
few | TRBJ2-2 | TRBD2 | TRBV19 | CATGTSKAGELFF | TGTGCCACCGGGACTAGCAAGGCCGGGGAGCTGTTTTTT
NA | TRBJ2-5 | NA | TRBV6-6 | CASGVGGGIQETQYF | TGTGCCAGCGGGGTTGGAGGGGGAATACAAGAGACCCAGTACTTC
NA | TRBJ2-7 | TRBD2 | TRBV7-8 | CASSLGREIYEQYF | TGTGCCAGCAGCTTAGGGCGGGAGATCTACGAGCAGTACTTC
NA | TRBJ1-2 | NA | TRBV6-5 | CASTKTGGGYGYTF | TGTGCCAGCACCAAGACAGGTGGGGGTTATGGCTACACCTTC
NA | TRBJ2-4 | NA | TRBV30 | CACLPRDATKNIQYF | TGTGCTTGCCTGCCGCGGGATGCAACCAAAAACATTCAGTACTTC
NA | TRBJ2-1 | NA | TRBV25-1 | CASSEMKAGLRPGSQFF | TGTGCCAGCAGTGAAATGAAGGCGGGACTGAGGCCTGGTAGCCAGTTCTTC
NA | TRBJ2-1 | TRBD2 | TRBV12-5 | CASGTLAGDNEQFF | TGTGCTAGTGGTACCCTAGCGGGAGACAATGAGCAGTTCTTC
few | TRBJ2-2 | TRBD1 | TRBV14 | CASSQDLLRGRTGELFF | TGTGCCAGCAGCCAAGATTTGTTGAGGGGGCGGACCGGGGAGCTGTTTTTT
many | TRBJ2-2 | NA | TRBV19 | CASTSLRGADTGELFF | TGTGCCAGTACAAGTTTACGGGGCGCGGACACCGGGGAGCTGTTTTTT
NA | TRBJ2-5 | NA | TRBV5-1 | CASSLGRDETQYF | TGCGCCAGCAGCTTGGGAAGGGATGAGACCCAGTACTTC
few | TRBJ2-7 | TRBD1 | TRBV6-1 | CASMRGTGTPYEQYF | TGTGCCAGCATGCGGGGGACAGGGACCCCGTACGAGCAGTACTTC
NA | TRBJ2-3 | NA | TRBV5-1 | CASSLEGLTDTQYF | TGCGCCAGCAGCTTGGAAGGGCTCACAGATACGCAGTATTTT
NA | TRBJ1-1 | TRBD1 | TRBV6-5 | CASSYYGQENTEAFF | TGTGCCAGCAGTTACTATGGACAGGAGAACACTGAAGCTTTCTTT
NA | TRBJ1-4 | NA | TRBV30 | CAWRWGRNNEKLFF | TGTGCCTGGAGATGGGGCAGGAATAATGAAAAACTGTTTTTT
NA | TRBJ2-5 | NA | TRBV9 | CASSVATALVETQYF | TGTGCCAGCAGCGTAGCTACGGCACTGGTTGAGACCCAGTACTTC
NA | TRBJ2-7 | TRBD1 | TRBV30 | CASSTGASEQYF | TGTGCCTCGAGCACAGGGGCTAGCGAGCAGTACTTC
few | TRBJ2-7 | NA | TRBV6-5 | CASSYRATGIYEQYF | TGTGCCAGCAGTTACCGGGCAACGGGTATCTACGAGCAGTACTTC
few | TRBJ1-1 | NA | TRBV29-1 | CSVGSGTTATEAFF | TGCAGCGTTGGATCCGGGACCACGGCCACTGAAGCTTTCTTT
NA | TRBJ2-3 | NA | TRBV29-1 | CSAGTRGISTDTQYF | TGCAGCGCCGGTACCAGAGGGATTAGCACAGATACGCAGTATTTT
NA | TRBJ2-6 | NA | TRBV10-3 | CASSRGFITGANVLTF | TGTGCCAGCAGTAGGGGTTTCATAACTGGGGCCAACGTCCTGACTTTC
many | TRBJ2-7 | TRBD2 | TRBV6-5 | CASSSPEAGVAYEQYF | TGTGCCAGCAGTTCCCCCGAAGCGGGGGTGGCCTACGAGCAGTACTTC
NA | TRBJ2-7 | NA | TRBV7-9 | CASSLPSGLRQYF | TGTGCCAGCAGCTTACCCTCCGGATTGCGGCAGTACTTC
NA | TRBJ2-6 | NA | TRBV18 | CASSPSLSGANVLTF | TGTGCCAGCTCACCTTCGCTCTCTGGGGCCAACGTCCTGACTTTC
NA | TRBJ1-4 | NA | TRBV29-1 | CSVLATNEKLFF | TGCAGCGTGTTAGCAACTAATGAAAAACTGTTTTTT
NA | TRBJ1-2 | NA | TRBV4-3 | CASSQDRWGYTF | TGCGCCAGCAGCCAGGACCGGTGGGGCTACACCTTC
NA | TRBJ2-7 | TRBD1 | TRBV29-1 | CSVEQGVHEQYF | TGCAGCGTTGAACAGGGGGTACACGAGCAGTACTTC
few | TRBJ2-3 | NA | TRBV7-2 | CASSLVSTTDTQYF | TGTGCCAGCAGCTTAGTAAGCACCACAGATACGCAGTATTTT
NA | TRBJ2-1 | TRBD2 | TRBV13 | CASSISGDSYNEQFF | TGTGCCAGCAGCATTAGCGGGGACTCCTACAATGAGCAGTTCTTC